The sequence of this T cell receptor (beta chain) was determined in a study of OX40 agonist ivuxolimab in advanced cancers. About the study: Patients treated during dose escalation were battling hepatocellular carcinoma, melanoma, renal cell or head and neck cancer. Participants averaged roughly 57 years of age (range 23 to 79) and were around 80% male. Three patients responded partially, comprising one with hepatocellular carcinoma and two with cutaneous melanoma. Study-level results: Low normalized T-cell clonal expansion also characterized some of the nonresponders.

TCRdb's table, derived via immunoSEQ multiplex PCR, lists solely in-frame clones and lacks some. The sample includes around 68,000 clones, 86% of them seen just once. The CDR3 spans 16 residues. The germline V gene encodes CDR1 MNHEY and CDR2 SMNVEV (reference sequence). V lost 2 bases, J lost 7 bases, and 7 bases stayed unmatched. This clone was recorded a few times. Antigen unknown. The sequence derives from an adult with an advanced solid tumor such as melanoma, head and neck, liver or kidney cancer. This rearrangement joins TRBV27 to TRBJ1-6; TRBD1 matches at 8 bases. This sample comprised CD4+ or CD8+ T cells sorted from blood, obtained in a trial of the OX40 agonist ivuxolimab. The CDR3 DNA sequence: TGTGCCAGCAGTTTAGGGTGGGGACAGGTGAATTCACCCCTCCACTTT. Translating it yields CASSLGWGQVNSPLHF.